The 29 T cell receptor beta chains below all came from one sample that was sequenced in a study of T cells in Graves' hyperthyroidism and ophthalmopathy. Amplified TCR beta CDR3 regions came from RNA transcripts. Initially, a first-round RT-PCR of the TCR CDR3 employed the HTBI primer set. TCRdb re-analysed the multiplex PCR reads in MiXCR, keeping a single row per CDR3 protein. In the table there are approximately 530,000 distinct CDR3 sequences, over 15% of which are singletons. Material for sequencing was blood. These receptors all stem from a young woman with Graves' hyperthyroidism.

This clonotype was observed many times. The J gene is TRBJ2-2, the V gene TRBV7-3, with D tentatively TRBD1 or TRBD2 (5 bases each). Deletions cut 4 bases from V and 3 bases from J, with 15 bases between. This CDR3 region has 16 residues. The germline gives CDR1 SGHTA, CDR2 FQGTGA. The CDR3 is CASSSSGTRDTGELFF. The CDR3 DNA is TGTGCCAGCAGCTCATCCGGGACGAGGGACACCGGGGAGCTGTTTTTT. Full variable domain (outside the CDR3, taken from reference TRBV7-3 and TRBJ2-2): GAGVSQTPSNKVTEKGKYVELRCDPISGHTALYWYRQSLGQGPEFLIYFQGTGAADDSGLPNDRFFAVRPEGSVSTLKIQRTERGDSAVYLCASSSSGTRDTGELFFGEGSRLTVL.

This rearrangement joins TRBV7-2 to TRBJ2-1, with TRBD2 as a possible D gene (5 bases). The germline V and J ends were trimmed by 5 bases and 10 bases, with 9 bases remaining between them. This CDR3 is built from 11 residues. Germline loops: CDR1 SGHTA, CDR2 FQGNSA. This chain's CDR3 is CASSALAEQFF. The DNA for the CDR3 is TGTGCCAGCAGCGCCTTAGCGGAGCAGTTCTTC.

This clonotype was seen repeatedly, ten times or more. This chain connects TRBV29-1 to TRBJ1-1, with TRBD1 identical over 7 bases. V dropped 6 bases and J dropped 8; count of bases not matched to a gene: 9. Germline V lookup: CDR1 SQVTM, CDR2 ANQGSEA. This CDR3 is 12 amino acids long. CDR3 protein: CSVPGTAYEAFF. CDR3 nucleotide sequence: TGCAGCGTACCCGGGACAGCTTACGAAGCTTTCTTT.

This clonotype has only a few counts. The chain joins TRBV5-1 to TRBJ2-1; 10 positions agree with TRBD2. The CDR3 sequence is 17 residues long. The trim removed 4 bases at V and 2 bases at J, leaving 9 bases unmatched. CDR1 and CDR2 (germline): SGHRS, YFSETQ. The CDR3 region has the DNA TGCGCCAGCAGCCCCACTACTAGCGGGAATACCTACAATGAGCAGTTCTTC. This gives the protein CASSPTTSGNTYNEQFF.

The sample holds many counts of this clonotype. The chain joins TRBV5-1 to TRBJ2-7, with D unresolved. Trimming pared 0 bases from V and 6 bases from J, leaving 10 bases between. Germline CDR1 SGHRS, CDR2 YFSETQ. CDR3 length: 13 amino acids. CDR3 nucleotide sequence: TGCGCCAGCAGCTTGGATTCTTTATCCGAGCAGTACTTC. Translating it yields CASSLDSLSEQYF.

V gene TRBV2 combines with J gene TRBJ1-5; D gene ambiguous. V was clipped by 4 bases and J by 4 bases, with 11 bases between them. CDR1 and CDR2 from the germline V gene are SNHLY and FYNNEI. The CDR3 runs 14 residues. CDR3 protein: CASSGINYNQPQHF. The CDR3 region has the DNA TGTGCCAGCAGTGGAATAAACTATAATCAGCCCCAGCATTTT.

This clonotype was recorded many times. The chain has TRBV7-8 and TRBJ2-5; D not certain. The ends were cut back, 1 base at V and 6 bases at J, with 6 bases in the middle. The germline V gene has CDR1 SGHVS and CDR2 FQNEAQ. The CDR3 is 12 amino acids. The CDR3 here is CASSLVGKTQYF. The CDR3 coding sequence is TGTGCCAGCAGCTTAGTCGGAAAGACCCAGTACTTC.

This clonotype was found many times. The rearrangement uses TRBV6-1 and TRBJ2-5; 9 bases align to TRBD2. V shed 5 bases, J shed 5 bases, and the junction held 6 bases outside the gene matches. This CDR3 spans 14 amino acids. Germline CDR1 and CDR2: MNHNS and SASEGT. Here the CDR3 reads CASSLAGVIETQYF. The CDR3 DNA follows: TGTGCCAGCAGTTTAGCGGGAGTTATTGAGACCCAGTACTTC.

This clonotype was observed a few times. This chain connects TRBV7-9 to TRBJ1-6; no definite D call. This CDR3 has 16 amino acids. V lost 1 base, J lost 7 bases, and 14 bases lay in between. From germline, CDR1 is SEHNR and CDR2 FQNEAQ (reference sequence). CDR3 DNA: TGTGCCAGCAGCTTAGAAGGACGAGGAGTAAATTCACCCCTCCACTTT. Translation gives CASSLEGRGVNSPLHF.

This chain uses TRBV6-5 with TRBJ2-2; the match to TRBD2 covers 11 bases. CDR1 MNHEY and CDR2 SVGAGI come from the germline V gene. This CDR3 region has 18 residues. The V segment lost 2 bases and the J segment 0 bases; nucleotides outside the gene matches: 5. CDR3 region: CASSYVLAGGANTGELFF. The CDR3 coding sequence is TGTGCCAGCAGTTACGTCCTAGCGGGGGGAGCGAACACCGGGGAGCTGTTTTTT.

This clonotype was counted many times. The gene calls are TRBV4-1 and TRBJ2-7; the D is unclear. CDR3 length equals 15 residues. CDR1 and CDR2 from the germline V gene are MGHRA and YSYEKL. V was shortened by 2 bases and J by 1 base, with 12 bases between the two germline ends. CDR3 residues: CASSQLPGDSYEQYF. DNA of the CDR3: TGCGCCAGCAGCCAACTGCCCGGAGATTCCTACGAGCAGTACTTC.

This chain connects TRBV12-3 or TRBV12-4 to TRBJ2-1; D call uncertain. With 3 bases removed from V and 9 bases from J, the gap between germline ends came to 12 bases. The CDR3 totals 13 residues. The CDR3 is CASSLAQKGEQFF. CDR3 sequence (DNA): TGTGCCAGCAGTTTGGCACAGAAGGGTGAGCAGTTCTTC.

The genes are TRBV19 and TRBJ2-4, with 7 bases fitting TRBD1. The germline V gene has CDR1 LNHDA and CDR2 SQIVND (reference sequence). With 7 bases clipped from V and 0 bases from J, the junction kept 3 bases outside the gene matches. The CDR3 totals 14 residues. The CDR3 sequence is CASNTGVAKNIQYF. CDR3 nucleotide sequence: TGTGCCAGTAACACAGGGGTAGCCAAAAACATTCAGTACTTC.

This clonotype appeared a few times. This chain connects TRBV20-1 to TRBJ2-3; 8 bases map to TRBD1. With V trimmed by 6 bases and J by 4 bases, 18 bases remained unmatched. The CDR3 contains 17 residues. Germline V lookup: CDR1 DFQATT, CDR2 SNEGSKA (reference sequence). The CDR3 region is CSARDRYPAAVPDTQYF. In DNA, the CDR3 is TGCAGTGCACGGGACAGGTACCCTGCGGCGGTACCAGATACGCAGTATTTT.

The chain carries TRBV24-1 and TRBJ2-1; 10 bases agree with TRBD2. Looked up from germline, CDR1 is KGHDR and CDR2 is SFDVKD. V dropped 4 bases and J dropped 15; count of bases not matched to a gene: 11. This CDR3 spans 14 amino acids. CDR3 nucleotides: TGTGCCACCAGTGAACCCCAGCGGGAGGGCCGTCTGTTCTTC. Protein sequence: CATSEPQREGRLFF.

This clonotype has ten or more counts. The chain combines TRBV12-3 or TRBV12-4 with TRBJ1-2, with a possible D match to TRBD1 (6 bases). The CDR3 length is 19 residues. Between the trimmed V and J ends, which lost 5 bases and 4 bases, there was a span of 29 bases. The CDR3 bases are TGTGCCAGCAGTAGGGGGTCGGGGAGGGAAGTCGCCCGCATCTATGGCTACACCTTC. It yields the protein CASSRGSGREVARIYGYTF.

This clonotype was seen a few times. The gene calls are TRBV20-1 and TRBJ2-3; TRBD2 agrees at 12 bases. The CDR3 has 16 amino acids. V was pared by 6 bases and J by 2 bases, with 9 bases of the junction left unmatched. Per germline, CDR1 DFQATT and CDR2 SNEGSKA (reference sequence). As DNA, the CDR3 is TGCAGTGCCCCGGGACTAGCGGGCCTAATCACAGATACGCAGTATTTT. This sequence encodes CSAPGLAGLITDTQYF.

This clonotype was counted ten times or more. V and J are TRBV6-1 and TRBJ2-3; 10 positions match TRBD1. Germline CDR1 MNHNS, CDR2 SASEGT. V was pared by 1 base and J by 2 bases, with 6 bases of the junction left unmatched. The CDR3 has 17 residues. CDR3 bases: TGTGCCAGCAGTGAAGGGATTGGACAGGGGGTCACAGATACGCAGTATTTT. Encoded protein: CASSEGIGQGVTDTQYF.

This clonotype was found many times. The genes are TRBV12-3 or TRBV12-4 and TRBJ1-5; TRBD1 matches at 10 bases. The trim removed 6 bases at V and 0 bases at J, leaving 23 bases unmatched. This CDR3 is 22 amino acids long. The CDR3 sequence: CASRQGQGKVFGRPHSNQPQHF. CDR3 DNA: TGTGCCAGCAGGCAGGGACAGGGGAAAGTTTTTGGGAGGCCTCATAGCAATCAGCCCCAGCATTTT.

This chain connects TRBV7-9 to TRBJ2-3; D gene uncertain. The CDR3 covers 13 residues. In germline, CDR1 is SEHNR, CDR2 FQNEAQ (reference sequence). Trimming pared 6 bases from V and 6 bases from J, leaving 13 bases between. The CDR3 spells CASRRPLRDTQYF. CDR3 DNA: TGTGCCAGCAGACGACCACTACGGGATACGCAGTATTTT.

This clonotype was seen more than once but under ten times. This chain links TRBV12-3 or TRBV12-4 with TRBJ1-6, with D perhaps matching TRBD1 (5 bases). CDR3 length: 14 residues. V dropped 3 bases and J dropped 9 bases, with 12 bases sitting between them. Written as DNA, the CDR3 is TGTGCCAGCAGTTTTGGGGGGGGTGGTTCACCCCTCCACTTT. Translating gives CASSFGGGGSPLHF.

At least ten counts were recorded for this clonotype. CDR3 sequence reads: CASSQVAGNTEAFF. The CDR3 DNA is TGTGCCAGCAGCCAAGTGGCTGGGAACACTGAAGCTTTCTTT. V usage is TRBV3-1 and J usage is TRBJ1-1; unclear D gene. CDR1 and CDR2 (germline): LGHDT, YNNKEL (reference sequence). Trimming cost V 1 base and J 1 base, with 7 bases left between them. The CDR3 has 14 amino acids.

Points on this clonotype: A read error is possible here, since a much larger clone lies one base away. This chain joins TRBV3-1 and TRBJ2-1, with D unclear. The germline V gene has CDR1 LGHDT and CDR2 YNNKEL (reference sequence). This CDR3 comprises 13 residues. The CDR3 region has the DNA TGTGCCAGCGGCCAAGGCAGGTACAATGAGCAGTTCTTC. Its translation: CASGQGRYNEQFF.

The chain uses TRBV6-5 and TRBJ1-4, with D hard to call. With 2 bases removed from V and 3 bases from J, the gap between germline ends came to 10 bases. Germline values: CDR1 MNHEY, CDR2 SVGAGI. The CDR3 spans 15 residues. Written as DNA, the CDR3 is TGTGCCAGCAGTTACAGGGCCAGTTCTAATGAAAAACTGTTTTTT. As protein: CASSYRASSNEKLFF.

This clonotype appeared many times. V is TRBV20-1 and J is TRBJ2-7, with unresolved D. The CDR3 spans 15 residues. CDR1 and CDR2 from the germline V gene are DFQATT and SNEGSKA (reference sequence). V was trimmed by 6 bases and J by 3 bases, leaving 21 bases between them. The CDR3 DNA follows: TGCAGTGCCAACAAGCCGGCACCTCAATTCTACGAGCAGTACTTC. This sequence encodes CSANKPAPQFYEQYF.

This clonotype was recorded many times. The chain joins TRBV27 to TRBJ2-5, with 7 nucleotides matching TRBD2. Germline V gives CDR1 MNHEY, CDR2 SMNVEV (reference sequence). The trim removed 7 bases at V and 4 bases at J, leaving 9 bases unmatched. CDR3 length equals 14 residues. CDR3 in DNA: TGTGCCAGCACCCCGTTTGGGAGGGGAGAGACCCAGTACTTC. It translates to CASTPFGRGETQYF.

The V and J genes are TRBV19 and TRBJ1-5, with a weak D call TRBD1 (6 bases). The CDR3 spans 18 residues. V lost 1 base and J lost 3, with 19 bases in between. Germline-derived CDR1 and CDR2 are LNHDA and SQIVND (reference sequence). In DNA, the CDR3 is TGTGCCAGTAGTATAGTCCAGGGGACCAACCTTTACAATCAGCCCCAGCATTTT. Its translation is CASSIVQGTNLYNQPQHF.

This clonotype has ten or more counts. The chain uses TRBV12-3 or TRBV12-4 and TRBJ2-5, with TRBD2 identical over 8 bases. The CDR3 runs to 15 residues. Trimming cost V 6 bases and J 5 bases; bases outside gene matches: 11. The CDR3 region is CASSASSGGWETQYF. CDR3 bases: TGTGCCAGCAGCGCCTCGAGCGGGGGCTGGGAGACCCAGTACTTC.

This clonotype was seen a handful of times. The genes are TRBV5-5 and TRBJ1-5, with a weak D call TRBD1 (5 bases). Germline CDR1 and CDR2: SGHKS and YYEKEE (reference sequence). The CDR3 has 17 amino acids. With 4 bases removed from V and 1 base from J, the gap between germline ends came to 18 bases. CDR3 sequence: CASSPVIWGRSNQPQHF. The CDR3 DNA follows: TGTGCCAGCAGCCCGGTGATTTGGGGGAGGAGCAATCAGCCCCAGCATTTT. The whole variable domain, remainder taken from reference TRBV5-5 and TRBJ1-5, is DAGVTQSPTHLIKTRGQQVTLRCSPISGHKSVSWYQQVLGQGPQFIFQYYEKEERGRGNFPDRFSARQFPNYSSELNVNALLLGDSALYLCASSPVIWGRSNQPQHFGDGTRLSIL.